Each of the 21 T cell receptor beta chains below was sequenced from the same sample in a study of blood T cell repertoires in COVID-19. TCRdb's copy holds only in-frame clones and misses some; the assay was immunoSEQ multiplex PCR. The data contain roughly 180,000 clones, 75% to 90% of them singletons. What was sequenced was peripheral blood. The receptors here all came from a woman aged 55-70 years with acute or convalescent COVID-19.

V usage is TRBV10-1 and J usage is TRBJ2-2, with TRBD1 as a possible D gene (5 bases). This CDR3 has 15 residues. The V and J ends lost 0 bases and 4 bases respectively, with 9 bases between them. Germline V lookup: CDR1 WNHNN, CDR2 SYGVQD (reference sequence). The CDR3 here is CASSESTALTGELFF. CDR3 in DNA: TGCGCCAGCAGTGAGTCGACAGCCCTCACCGGGGAGCTGTTTTTT.

The chain combines TRBV19 with TRBJ1-4; 8 bases are a match to TRBD1. This CDR3 has 14 residues. Germline trimming cut 4 bases from V and 7 bases from J; bases unmatched to any gene: 5. Germline-derived CDR1 and CDR2 are LNHDA and SQIVND (reference sequence). CDR3 loop: CASSRQGLSEKLFF. CDR3 sequence (DNA): TGTGCCAGTAGTAGACAGGGGTTAAGTGAAAAACTGTTTTTT.

The chain uses TRBV18 and TRBJ2-1, with 10 bases matching TRBD2. Germline V lookup: CDR1 KGHSH, CDR2 LQKENI. V was clipped by 4 bases and J by 2 bases; unmatched bases: 5. This CDR3 spans 16 amino acids. CDR3 coding DNA: TGTGCCAGCTCACGCGCTAGCGGGAGCACCTACAATGAGCAGTTCTTC. The encoded protein is CASSRASGSTYNEQFF.

The chain uses TRBV5-1 and TRBJ2-5; 9 positions agree with TRBD2. The CDR3 sequence is 14 residues long. The V segment lost 7 bases and the J segment 2 bases; nucleotides outside the gene matches: 6. In germline, CDR1 is SGHRS, CDR2 YFSETQ. CDR3 in amino acids: CASGGTSKQETQYF. CDR3 sequence (DNA): TGCGCCAGCGGGGGGACTAGCAAACAAGAGACCCAGTACTTC.

The chain combines TRBV9 with TRBJ1-3; no clear D. This CDR3 is built from 15 residues. CDR1 and CDR2 from the germline V gene are SGDLS and YYNGEE. V was pared by 5 bases and J by 4 bases, with 16 bases between. The CDR3 region is CASSLDGIDGNTIYF. Written as DNA, the CDR3 is TGTGCCAGCAGTCTGGACGGGATTGACGGAAACACCATATATTTT.

The chain recombines TRBV2 with TRBJ2-1, with TRBD2 matching 9 bases. The CDR3 has 13 amino acids. The V gene end was trimmed by 8 bases and the J gene end by 5 bases; junction bases not matched to a gene: 4. CDR1 is SNHLY, CDR2 FYNNEI, per germline. CDR3 loop: CASLLAGHNEQFF. In DNA, the CDR3 is TGTGCCAGCTTACTAGCGGGCCACAATGAGCAGTTCTTC.

In DNA, the CDR3 is TGTGCCACCAGTGACCCAGGGGTCCACAATGAGCAGTTCTTC. Protein sequence: CATSDPGVHNEQFF. The chain couples TRBV24-1 to TRBJ2-1, with D perhaps TRBD1 (6 bases). There are 14 residues in the CDR3. Looked up from germline, CDR1 is KGHDR and CDR2 is SFDVKD. With 4 bases removed from V and 5 bases from J, the gap between germline ends came to 11 bases.

J is TRBJ1-2 and V is TRBV5-1; D ambiguous. The V and J ends lost 0 bases and 8 bases respectively, with 11 bases between them. The CDR3 extends over 13 amino acids. In germline, CDR1 is SGHRS, CDR2 YFSETQ. The CDR3 coding sequence is TGCGCCAGCAGCTTGGGAGGAGGTCTGGGCTACACCTTC. It is translated as CASSLGGGLGYTF.

J is TRBJ1-5 and V is TRBV30, with 8 bases fitting TRBD1. The CDR3 covers 15 residues. The J segment lost 6 bases and the V segment lost 0 bases, leaving 7 bases of the junction unmatched. From germline, CDR1 is GTSNPN and CDR2 SVGIG (reference sequence). CDR3 sequence reads: CAWSVSGGVGQPQHF. The CDR3 DNA reads TGTGCCTGGAGTGTTTCAGGGGGCGTCGGTCAGCCCCAGCATTTT.

This clone was observed a few times. Other DNA sequences of this sample code for an identical CDR3. The chain joins TRBV12-3 or TRBV12-4 to TRBJ1-2; 7 bases align to TRBD1. The CDR3 consists of 12 residues. The ends lost 4 bases at V and 8 bases at J; junction bases unmatched: 4. The CDR3 coding sequence is TGTGCCAGCAGTTCCCGGACAGGCGGCTACACCTTC. Its protein product is CASSSRTGGYTF.

This clone was seen only a few times. This rearrangement joins TRBV18 to TRBJ1-3, with TRBD1 as a possible D gene (6 bases). V lost 6 bases to trimming and J lost 4 bases, with 16 bases between them. The CDR3 consists of 15 residues. Germline CDR1 is KGHSH and CDR2 is LQKENI. The CDR3 sequence: CASSGTPDVGNTIYF. The CDR3 region has the DNA TGTGCCAGCTCGGGGACACCAGATGTCGGAAACACCATATATTTT. The whole variable domain, remainder taken from reference TRBV18 and TRBJ1-3, is NAGVMQNPRHLVRRRGQEARLRCSPMKGHSHVYWYRQLPEEGLKFMVYLQKENIIDESGMPKERFSAEFPKEGPSILRIQQVVRGDSAAYFCASSGTPDVGNTIYFGEGSWLTVV.

The chain combines TRBV9 with TRBJ1-1, with TRBD1 matching over 7 bases. Germline CDR1 is SGDLS and CDR2 is YYNGEE. This CDR3 has 14 amino acids. V lost 1 base and J lost 1; bases outside the gene matches: 1. The CDR3 is CASSVRDRNTEAFF. CDR3 sequence (DNA): TGTGCCAGCAGCGTAAGGGACAGGAACACTGAAGCTTTCTTT.

The rearrangement links TRBV4-2 to TRBJ1-2; D is undetermined. Germline loops: CDR1 LGHNA, CDR2 YNFKEQ. The CDR3 consists of 16 residues. The ends were cut back, 0 bases at V and 4 bases at J, with 15 bases in the middle. The CDR3 protein is CASSQDPSGVPYGYTF. CDR3 coding DNA: TGTGCCAGCAGCCAAGACCCCTCCGGAGTCCCCTATGGCTACACCTTC.

The V and J genes are TRBV3-1 (or the pseudogene TRBV3-2) and TRBJ1-5; 8 bases fit TRBD1. The CDR3 runs to 14 residues. Germline CDR1 reads LGHDT; CDR2 reads YNNKEL (reference sequence). Unmatched junction bases numbered 3, after V lost 1 base and J lost 7 bases. Here the CDR3 DNA reads TGTGCCAGCAGCCAAGGGACAGGGAGGCAGCCCCAGCATTTT. It translates to CASSQGTGRQPQHF.

This chain joins TRBV15 and TRBJ2-2, with TRBD2 matching 8 bases. The V and J ends lost 1 base and 15 bases, in that order; junction bases with no gene match: 4. The CDR3 is 12 residues long. The germline V gene has CDR1 LNHNV and CDR2 YYDKDF (reference sequence). The CDR3 protein is CATSRVAGLVFF. The CDR3, as DNA: TGTGCCACCAGCAGAGTAGCGGGATTGGTGTTTTTT.

CDR3 loop: CASRPQQGNEKLFF. As DNA, the CDR3 is TGTGCCAGCAGGCCCCAACAGGGTAATGAAAAACTGTTTTTT. This chain joins TRBV3-1 (or the pseudogene TRBV3-2) and TRBJ1-4; tentative D call: TRBD1 (6 bases). Trimming left V 6 bases short and J 4 bases short, with 12 bases between. Looked up from germline, CDR1 is LGHDT and CDR2 is YNNKEL (reference sequence). This CDR3 has 14 amino acids.

The chain uses TRBV19 and TRBJ1-4, with D possibly matching TRBD1 (6 bases). The germline gives CDR1 LNHDA, CDR2 SQIVND (reference sequence). The CDR3 is 13 amino acids. Trimming took off 6 bases at V and 7 bases at J, with 12 bases between the two ends. CDR3 coding DNA: TGTGCCAGTAGCCAGGGGACGAGTGAAAAACTGTTTTTT. Translation: CASSQGTSEKLFF.

V usage is TRBV7-2 and J usage is TRBJ2-3; no clear D. CDR3 size: 15 residues. Germline V CDR1 and CDR2: SGHTA, FQGNSA. With 1 base removed from V and 5 bases from J, the gap between germline ends came to 13 bases. The CDR3 DNA sequence: TGTGCCAGCAGCTTAGGTTGGGTAGCCGGAGATACGCAGTATTTT. Protein sequence: CASSLGWVAGDTQYF.

The chain carries TRBV19 and TRBJ2-7, with a possible D match to TRBD1 (6 bases). V lost 10 bases to trimming and J lost 0 bases, with 13 bases between them. This CDR3 region has 13 residues. Germline CDR1 reads LNHDA; CDR2 reads SQIVND (reference sequence). The CDR3 nucleotides are TGTGCCACTCAAGGACAGAACTCCTACGAGCAGTACTTC. Residues: CATQGQNSYEQYF.

The chain uses TRBV11-2 and TRBJ2-3; TRBD2 is a possible D gene (5 bases). This CDR3 spans 16 amino acids. Deletions cut 0 bases from V and 1 base from J, with 11 bases between. Germline CDR1 reads SGHAT; CDR2 reads FQNNGV. CDR3 nucleotide sequence: TGTGCCAGCAGCTTAGATAGAGGGCGGGGCACAGATACGCAGTATTTT. Its protein product is CASSLDRGRGTDTQYF.

J is TRBJ2-7 and V is TRBV3-1 (or the pseudogene TRBV3-2); D unclear. The germline V gene has CDR1 LGHDT and CDR2 YNNKEL (reference sequence). Trimming cost V 1 base and J 6 bases, with 7 bases left between them. The CDR3 totals 12 residues. The CDR3 here is CASSQVAREQYF. The CDR3 nucleotides read TGTGCCAGCAGCCAAGTAGCACGCGAGCAGTACTTC.